This T cell receptor beta chain was identified during a study of cytomegalovirus exposure and HLA in healthy donors. Both 60 Vbeta primers and 13 Jbeta primers went into the PCR. The assay was immunoSEQ multiplex PCR, and TCRdb's table has in-frame clones only and misses some. The sample lists about 170,000 clones; approximately 82% were seen once. Material: PBMCs. The TCR sequence derives from a male donor in good health and CMV-seronegative.

The CDR3: CASSPPESAGGYTF. The CDR3 DNA follows: TGTGCCAGCAGCCCCCCCGAGTCAGCGGGAGGCTACACCTTC. The J gene is TRBJ1-2, the V gene TRBV7-2, with D hard to call. Germline V gene lookup returns CDR1 SGHTA and CDR2 FQGNSA. V gave up 5 bases and J gave up 8 bases, with 18 bases separating them. The CDR3 runs to 14 residues.